Presented here are 30 T cell receptor beta chains from one specimen sequenced in a study of cytomegalovirus exposure and HLA in healthy donors. PCR amplification relied on 60 Vbeta primers (plus 13 Jbeta primers). Produced via immunoSEQ multiplex PCR; TCRdb's table is partial and in-frame only. The sample carries around 88,000 clones, under 80% recorded once. Sequencing was performed on PBMCs. Source of these receptors: a man over 45 in good health and CMV-seropositive.

The CDR3, as DNA: TGTGCCAGCAGCTTCCGTGGCCCTGGAAACACCATATATTTT. This gives the protein CASSFRGPGNTIYF. The chain is built from TRBV5-6 and TRBJ1-3; D is unclear. Per the germline V gene, CDR1 is SGHDT and CDR2 is YYEEEE. The length of the CDR3 is 14 residues. V was pared by 2 bases and J by 2 bases, with 8 bases between.

CDR3 coding DNA: TGTGCCAGCAGAGGGACAGGGAACACTGAAGCTTTCTTT. It is translated as CASRGTGNTEAFF. The genes are TRBV6-1 and TRBJ1-1; 8 bases fit TRBD1. The CDR3 loop spans 13 amino acids. Losses at the gene ends were 6 bases for V and 1 base for J; bases not matched to a gene: 1. From germline, CDR1 is MNHNS and CDR2 SASEGT.

On this clone itself: The junction departs from the called germline gene at one end, perhaps through a read error. The CDR3 is CASSSNRVNSPLNF. CDR3 nucleotides: TGTGCCAGCAGTTCCAACAGGGTAAATTCACCCCTCAACTTT. J is TRBJ1-6 and V is TRBV6-5, with D possibly being TRBD1 (6 bases). The V gene's germline CDR1 is MNHEY and CDR2 SVGAGI. The CDR3 runs 14 residues.

V usage is TRBV9 and J usage is TRBJ2-3; TRBD2 matches at 11 bases. The CDR3 contains 16 residues. From germline, CDR1 is SGDLS and CDR2 YYNGEE. The V and J ends lost 4 bases and 1 base, in that order; junction bases with no gene match: 5. Written as DNA, the CDR3 is TGTGCCAGCAGCCCCCCACTAGCGGGGGGCACAGATACGCAGTATTTT. Translation gives CASSPPLAGGTDTQYF.

The chain joins TRBV9 to TRBJ2-2; D is undetermined. The CDR3 sequence is 13 residues long. In germline, CDR1 is SGDLS, CDR2 YYNGEE. Trimming shortened V by 3 bases and J by 1 base, and 4 bases separated the two germline ends. The CDR3 protein is CASSGENTGELFF. The CDR3 nucleotides read TGTGCCAGCAGCGGCGAGAACACCGGGGAGCTGTTTTTT.

This clone has only one observation. The genes are TRBV18 and TRBJ1-1; D gene unclear. Germline V gene data show CDR1 as KGHSH and CDR2 as LQKENI. The CDR3 covers 13 residues. Trimming stripped 0 bases from V and 2 bases from J, with 4 bases between. The CDR3 protein is CASSPPGNTEAFF. The DNA for the CDR3 is TGTGCCAGCTCACCACCCGGTAACACTGAAGCTTTCTTT.

The chain joins TRBV14 to TRBJ1-2; the D is unclear. This CDR3 region has 15 residues. The germline gives CDR1 SGHDN, CDR2 FVKESK. V was shortened by 0 bases and J by 4 bases, with 12 bases between the two germline ends. The CDR3 DNA is TGTGCCAGCAGCCAAGAAATGGCGGGATCCTATGGCTACACCTTC. Amino acids: CASSQEMAGSYGYTF.

The CDR3 coding sequence is TGTGCCAGCAGCAGGACTAGCGGGACCTACGAGCAGTACTTC. It encodes CASSRTSGTYEQYF. The V call is TRBV5-4, the J call TRBJ2-7, with 12 bases matching TRBD2. V was clipped by 4 bases and J by 2 bases; unmatched bases: 1. This CDR3 comprises 14 residues. Germline CDR1 is SGHNT and CDR2 is YYREEE (reference sequence).

CDR3 residues: CASSLVAGSGEQYF. CDR3 DNA: TGTGCCAGCAGCTTAGTTGCAGGGTCGGGCGAGCAGTACTTC. The chain has TRBV7-9 and TRBJ2-7, with D perhaps TRBD1 (5 bases). The V end lost 1 base, the J end lost 6 bases, and 13 bases lay between the germline ends. The CDR3 totals 14 residues. Germline CDR1 and CDR2: SEHNR and FQNEAQ (reference sequence).

On this clone itself: At one boundary the junction diverges from the germline segment, which might be a read error. The CDR3 bases are TGTGCCAGCTCCCCACCGGGGAGGAGGGTTACGACCGGGGAGCTGTTTTTT. Its protein is CASSPPGRRVTTGELFF. V usage is TRBV18 and J usage is TRBJ2-2, with a weak D call TRBD2 (6 bases). The CDR3 runs 17 residues. CDR1 and CDR2 from the germline V gene are KGHSH and LQKENI. Full variable domain (rest looked up from reference TRBV18 and TRBJ2-2): NAGVMQNPRHLVRRRGQEARLRCSPMKGHSHVYWYRQLPEEGLKFMVYLQKENIIDESGMPKERFSAEFPKEGPSILRIQQVVRGDSAAYFCASSPPGRRVTTGELFFGEGSRLTVL.

The chain combines TRBV12-5 with TRBJ2-1; D remains ambiguous. Trimming stripped 4 bases from V and 10 bases from J, with 17 bases between. In germline, CDR1 is LGHNT, CDR2 FRNRAP. The CDR3 covers 14 residues. Written as DNA, the CDR3 is TGTGCTAGTGGTTCCTTTAAGACCCGAGGAGAGCAGTTCTTC. This encodes CASGSFKTRGEQFF.

The J gene is TRBJ2-1, the V gene TRBV7-2; the D gene is possibly TRBD1 (7 bases). This CDR3 is built from 15 residues. Trimming pared 0 bases from V and 2 bases from J, leaving 8 bases between. From germline, CDR1 is SGHTA and CDR2 FQGNSA. CDR3 region: CASSLARGAYNEQFF. The CDR3 region has the DNA TGTGCCAGCAGCTTAGCCAGGGGGGCCTACAATGAGCAGTTCTTC.

This clone was recorded only once. The chain links TRBV4-1 to TRBJ1-4, with 7 bases matching TRBD1. The CDR3 runs to 16 residues. Germline-derived CDR1 and CDR2 are MGHRA and YSYEKL. The J segment lost 4 bases and the V segment lost 3 bases, leaving 8 bases of the junction unmatched. CDR3 sequence reads: CASSQATGAFNEKLFF. As DNA, the CDR3 is TGCGCCAGCAGCCAGGCTACAGGGGCTTTTAATGAAAAACTGTTTTTT.

This clone was detected a few times. The rearrangement uses TRBV5-6 and TRBJ2-7; 11 bases map to TRBD2. This CDR3 has 16 residues. The V gene end was trimmed by 0 bases and the J gene end by 5 bases; junction bases not matched to a gene: 7. Germline V CDR1 and CDR2: SGHDT, YYEEEE. In DNA, the CDR3 is TGTGCCAGCAGCTTGGATAGCGGGGGGGCAGGTGACGAGCAGTACTTC. Encoded protein: CASSLDSGGAGDEQYF.

V is TRBV18 and J is TRBJ2-5, with 7 bases matching TRBD1. Germline V gives CDR1 KGHSH, CDR2 LQKENI. The CDR3 is 13 residues long. The junction had 4 bases not matched to a gene; V was cut back by 6 bases and J by 3 bases. In DNA form, the CDR3 reads TGTGCCAGCTCCCGAGACAGGGAAGAGACCCAGTACTTC. Amino acid sequence: CASSRDREETQYF.

The CDR3, as DNA: TGTGCCAGCAGCGACGGGGTTTACTATGGCTACACCTTC. It translates to CASSDGVYYGYTF. The chain uses TRBV5-6 and TRBJ1-2; no clear D gene. Germline V CDR1 and CDR2: SGHDT, YYEEEE. The CDR3 loop spans 13 amino acids. Deletions cut 4 bases from V and 3 bases from J, with 10 bases between.

The V call is TRBV7-2, the J call TRBJ1-2, with no clear D. CDR3 length equals 14 residues. The germline gives CDR1 SGHTA, CDR2 FQGNSA. V shed 3 bases and J shed 4 bases, with 12 bases lying between them. CDR3 loop: CASSLSEAVYGYTF. The CDR3 nucleotides read TGTGCCAGCAGCTTGTCGGAGGCGGTCTATGGCTACACCTTC. Full variable domain (missing parts from reference TRBV7-2 and TRBJ1-2): GAGVSQSPSNKVTEKGKDVELRCDPISGHTALYWYRQSLGQGLEFLIYFQGNSAPDKSGLPSDRFSAERTGGSVSTLTIQRTQQEDSAVYLCASSLSEAVYGYTFGSGTRLTVV.

This chain connects TRBV29-1 to TRBJ1-2; D gene unclear. V gave up 5 bases and J gave up 1 base, with 2 bases separating them. CDR3 size: 10 residues. Germline CDR1 SQVTM, CDR2 ANQGSEA. CDR3 bases: TGCAGCGTTTATAACTATGGCTACACCTTC. Translation gives CSVYNYGYTF.

This clone was seen a handful of times. The chain joins TRBV19 to TRBJ1-2; no clear D gene. The CDR3 spans 13 residues. The V and J ends lost 7 bases and 2 bases respectively, with 11 bases between them. The germline V gene has CDR1 LNHDA and CDR2 SQIVND (reference sequence). CDR3 residues: CASTLPGNYGYTF. CDR3 in DNA: TGTGCCAGTACCTTACCCGGGAACTATGGCTACACCTTC.

The genes are TRBV19 and TRBJ1-5, with 9 bases lining up with TRBD1. This CDR3 has 18 amino acids. Germline values: CDR1 LNHDA, CDR2 SQIVND (reference sequence). V lost 3 bases to trimming and J lost 3 bases; unmatched junction nucleotides: 12. CDR3 sequence (DNA): TGTGCCAGTAGTATTCTGGGACAGGGCCTACCCGACAATCAGCCCCAGCATTTT. This encodes CASSILGQGLPDNQPQHF.

The rearrangement links TRBV7-8 to TRBJ2-5, with 8 bases matching TRBD2. The CDR3 runs 16 residues. J was trimmed by 6 bases and V by 2 bases; bases with no gene match: 11. CDR1 is SGHVS and CDR2 is FQNEAQ in the germline V gene. CDR3 DNA sequence: TGTGCCAGCAGCTTACTTGCAACGGGGGGGAAGCAGACCCAGTACTTC. Its translation is CASSLLATGGKQTQYF.

The DNA for the CDR3 is TGTGCCAGCAGTTCCCCGGCAGGAACAAGTGAAGCTTTCTTT. Translated, it gives CASSSPAGTSEAFF. The chain has TRBV28 and TRBJ1-1; the D is unclear. The CDR3 extends over 14 amino acids. CDR1 and CDR2 (germline): MDHEN, SYDVKM. V dropped 4 bases and J dropped 7 bases, with 16 bases sitting between them.

This rearrangement joins TRBV7-3 to TRBJ2-3; the match to TRBD1 covers 9 bases. Germline-derived CDR1 and CDR2 are SGHTA and FQGTGA. V lost 4 bases and J lost 4; bases outside the gene matches: 9. The CDR3 spans 16 residues. CDR3 nucleotides: TGTGCCAGCAGCTCGTGGGGGGGACAGGGATCAGATACGCAGTATTTT. Translating gives CASSSWGGQGSDTQYF.

The chain is built from TRBV6-5 and TRBJ1-3; the D is unclear. This CDR3 is 13 amino acids long. CDR1 MNHEY and CDR2 SVGAGI come from the germline V gene. Trimming took off 6 bases at V and 2 bases at J, with 8 bases between the two ends. This chain's CDR3 is CASSLYAGNTIYF. In nucleotides, the CDR3 is TGTGCCAGCAGCCTATATGCTGGAAACACCATATATTTT.

The V and J genes are TRBV6-5 and TRBJ1-1; D gene uncertain. The CDR3 runs 13 residues. The V end was cut by 2 bases, the J end by 5 bases, with 9 bases between. Germline-derived CDR1 and CDR2 are MNHEY and SVGAGI. CDR3 DNA: TGTGCCAGCAGTTACACCGGGGTTACTGAAGCTTTCTTT. Its protein product is CASSYTGVTEAFF.

The chain uses TRBV7-3 and TRBJ1-2; D perhaps matches TRBD1 (6 bases). CDR1 and CDR2 from the germline V gene are SGHTA and FQGTGA. Trimming took off 5 bases at V and 4 bases at J, with 11 bases between the two ends. CDR3 length: 13 amino acids. In nucleotides, the CDR3 is TGTGCCAGCAGCCTAGGACAGACCTATGGCTACACCTTC. It translates to CASSLGQTYGYTF.

The chain links TRBV30 to TRBJ1-2, with a weak D call TRBD1 (6 bases). Germline V gives CDR1 GTSNPN, CDR2 SVGIG (reference sequence). The CDR3 is made up of 13 amino acids. Trimming removed 2 bases from V and 8 bases from J, with 15 bases in between. In nucleotides, the CDR3 is TGTGCCTGGAGTCGTCAGGGGCCGGCCGGCTACACCTTC. Translated, it gives CAWSRQGPAGYTF.

The chain joins TRBV4-2 to TRBJ1-2; tentative D call: TRBD1 (6 bases). CDR3 length: 15 residues. Deletions cut 0 bases from V and 6 bases from J, with 14 bases between. Germline V gives CDR1 LGHNA, CDR2 YNFKEQ. This CDR3 is CASSQERGGGDGYTF. CDR3 nucleotide sequence: TGTGCCAGCAGCCAAGAAAGAGGAGGGGGGGATGGCTACACCTTC.

The chain uses TRBV6-1 and TRBJ2-3; 10 bases line up with TRBD2. V gave up 1 base and J gave up 4 bases; unmatched junction bases: 2. This CDR3 region has 15 residues. The germline V gene encodes CDR1 MNHNS and CDR2 SASEGT. The CDR3 coding sequence is TGTGCCAGCAGTGAAGGGCTAGCGGGGGCAGATACGCAGTATTTT. It codes for CASSEGLAGADTQYF.

This clone occurred a few times. This chain connects TRBV5-4 to TRBJ1-1, with D maybe TRBD1 (6 bases). CDR3 length: 16 residues. V was cut by 4 bases and J by 0 bases, with 16 bases left in between. The germline V gene has CDR1 SGHNT and CDR2 YYREEE (reference sequence). In nucleotides, the CDR3 is TGTGCCAGCAGCCCGGGGGGGGGCCCCATGAACACTGAAGCTTTCTTT. The encoded protein is CASSPGGGPMNTEAFF. The full variable domain, in which reference TRBV5-4 and TRBJ1-1 provide the parts outside the CDR3, is ETGVTQSPTHLIKTRGQQVTLRCSSQSGHNTVSWYQQALGQGPQFIFQYYREEENGRGNFPPRFSGLQFPNYSSELNVNALELDDSALYLCASSPGGGPMNTEAFFGQGTRLTVV.